This T cell receptor beta chain stems from a study of blood T cell repertoires in COVID-19. Across the whole study: PBMCs, B-cell-depleted T cells, or T cells provided the cDNA or gDNA that made up the material.

Germline CDR1 and CDR2: SGHAT and FQNNGV. Trimming cost V 5 bases and J 0 bases, with 15 bases left between them. CDR3 length equals 16 residues. Repertoires were generated with immunoSEQ multiplex PCR, while TCRdb's copy carries only in-frame clones and drops some. The sample yields fewer than 40,000 clones, 75% to 90% seen once. Sequencing was performed on peripheral blood. V gene TRBV11-2 combines with J gene TRBJ2-3; tentative D call: TRBD2 (6 bases). The sequence came from a man in his sixties with active COVID-19. DNA for the CDR3: TGTGCCAGCAGCCCCCCAGGACTATCTAGCACAGATACGCAGTATTTT. It translates to CASSPPGLSSTDTQYF.